These 4 T cell receptor beta chains came from one sample sequenced in a study of T cell responses to AZD1222 COVID-19 vaccine (dated by TCRdb to the early 2020s). In light of the paper, this sample's time point label describes: about 28 days (+/-7) after the second vaccine dose. The library came from the immunoSEQ multiplex PCR assay. Entries here come from immuneACCESS through TCRdb and include only in-frame sequences with V and J called. Some clones fail to appear in such tables; in the studies checked, an unresolved V gene covers under half of the shortfall, and the cause of the remainder is unknown. Across this sample there are around 25,000 clones, with 80% to 90% seen only once. Over 30% of the sample goes to the ten largest clones. The sequencing used peripheral blood, collected 28 days after the second AZD1222 dose. These receptors were taken from an adult who received the AZD1222 COVID-19 vaccine.

V usage is TRBV5-8 and J usage is TRBJ2-1; 7 nucleotides align to TRBD2. CDR1 and CDR2 from the germline V gene are SGHTS and YDEGEE. This CDR3 has 15 amino acids. Trimming at V came to 9 bases and at J to 4 bases, leaving 13 bases not matched to a gene. The CDR3 loop is CAMARSGGGYNEQFF. The CDR3 DNA reads as TGTGCCATGGCGAGAAGCGGCGGGGGTTACAATGAGCAGTTCTTC. The entire variable domain, with the rest obtained from reference TRBV5-8 and TRBJ2-1, is as follows: EAGVTQSPTHLIKTRGQQATLRCSPISGHTSVYWYQQALGLGLQFLLWYDEGEERNRGNFPPRFSGRQFPNYSSELNVNALELEDSALYLCAMARSGGGYNEQFFGPGTRLTVL.

This clone came up once. The CDR3 reads CASSSLRVRGPSYEQYF. The CDR3 DNA sequence: TGCGCCAGCAGCTCCCTCAGGGTGAGGGGACCCTCCTACGAGCAGTACTTC. The chain has TRBV4-1 and TRBJ2-7, with D tentatively TRBD1 or TRBD2 (5 bases each). CDR3 length equals 17 residues. V shed 5 bases and J shed 0 bases, with 20 bases lying between them. Germline CDR1 MGHRA, CDR2 YSYEKL.

V usage is TRBV11-2 and J usage is TRBJ2-1; 15 nucleotides agree with TRBD2. V shed 6 bases, J shed 7 bases, and the junction held 4 bases outside the gene matches. Germline V gives CDR1 SGHAT, CDR2 FQNNGV. CDR3 size: 15 residues. As DNA, the CDR3 is TGTGCCAGCAGATGGGGACTAGCGGGAGGTAATGAGCAGTTCTTC. It specifies CASRWGLAGGNEQFF.

The chain couples TRBV18 to TRBJ1-5, with TRBD1 matching 8 bases. Germline V gene data show CDR1 as KGHSH and CDR2 as LQKENI. The V segment lost 2 bases and the J segment 4 bases; nucleotides outside the gene matches: 13. The CDR3 has 18 residues. For the CDR3, the DNA is TGTGCCAGCTCACCAACCGCCGACGGACAGGGCCCTAATCAGCCCCAGCATTTT. It specifies CASSPTADGQGPNQPQHF.